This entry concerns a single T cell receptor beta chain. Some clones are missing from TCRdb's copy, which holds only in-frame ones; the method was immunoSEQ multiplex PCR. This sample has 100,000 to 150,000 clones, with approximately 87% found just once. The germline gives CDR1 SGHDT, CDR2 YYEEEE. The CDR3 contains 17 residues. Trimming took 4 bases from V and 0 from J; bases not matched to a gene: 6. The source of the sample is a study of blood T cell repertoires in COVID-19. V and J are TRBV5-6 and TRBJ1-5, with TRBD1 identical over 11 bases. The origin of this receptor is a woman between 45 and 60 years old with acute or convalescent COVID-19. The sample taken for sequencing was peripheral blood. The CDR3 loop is CASSLGTGGNSNQPQHF. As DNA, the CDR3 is TGTGCCAGCAGCCTCGGGACAGGGGGTAATAGCAATCAGCCCCAGCATTTT. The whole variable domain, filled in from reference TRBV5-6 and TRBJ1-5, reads DAGVTQSPTHLIKTRGQQVTLRCSPKSGHDTVSWYQQALGQGPQFIFQYYEEEERQRGNFPDRFSGHQFPNYSSELNVNALLLGDSALYLCASSLGTGGNSNQPQHFGDGTRLSIL.